This T cell receptor beta chain was sequenced in a study of T cell repertoires in cytomegalovirus infection (dated by TCRdb to the late 2010s). A note on the overall study: Because public TCR beta signatures pointed to carriage of CMV infection together with the matching HLA type, the HLA type of each donor mattered for the analysis. General findings and caveats noted by the study authors: In both this cohort and an independent cohort of 352 donors, the cumulative frequency of public TCR beta family members distinguished carriers of CMV infection plus the relevant HLA type. The ex vivo response was dominated by HLA-C-restricted CMV-specific TCR beta clonotypes, which also provided the single most frequent clonotype in two of eight donors.

The listed sequencing device is Illumina HiSeq 1500. TCRdb reprocessing: public reads trimmed at Q25 with fastp, clones called with MiXCR, in-frame beta chains kept. Entries that share a CDR3 protein sequence are merged under the most common genes and DNA. In this sample the table shows 250,000 or so distinct CDR3 sequences, about a sixth of which occur a single time. Roughly 50% of the sample belongs to the ten largest clones. This clonotype has at least ten counts. The target of this receptor is not known. Base qualities are not recorded, but no much larger clone differs from it by a single base. V has 3 bases trimmed and J has 0 bases trimmed; junction bases matching no gene number 5. Inclusive of the bounding cysteine and phenylalanine, the CDR3 is 16 residues long. Only CDR3 DNA is held: 48 bases, read in frame from base 1. Via the germline V gene, CDR1 is SNHLY and CDR2 FYNNEI.

Sequenced sample: CD8+ T cells from PBMCs. This clonotype originated in a human donor in good health (CMV status not recorded). Some clones in this sample may be carry-over from other donors' samples. Here the chain combines TRBV2 and TRBJ1-3, with 7 junctional bases fitting TRBD1. The bases read TGTGCCAGCAGTGAGAGGGACAGATTCTCTGGAAACACCATATATTTT. Translated, this gives CASSERDRFSGNTIYF.